A selection of T cell receptor beta chains follows, all from one sample in a study of breast tumors, draining lymph nodes, adjacent tissues. A single record per CDR3 protein comes from TCRdb applying MiXCR to the multiplex PCR reads. The data show about 170,000 distinct CDR3 sequences, 33% seen once. The sequencing sample was made of axillary lymph node tissue. The receptors shown here come from a female donor with breast cancer. Some clones in this sample may be carry-over from other donors' samples. Each CDR3 is given with its conserved first and last residue. The D gene is left open where the match is weak.

TRBJ2-2	NA	TRBV30	CAWSETRYTGELFF
TRBJ2-3	TRBD2	TRBV20-1	CSTSGGNGSTDTQYF
TRBJ1-6	NA	TRBV5-6	CASSWGESPLHF
TRBJ1-6	NA	TRBV20-1	CSVAHPNSPLHF
TRBJ2-3	TRBD2	TRBV7-9	CASSPLAEADAQYF
TRBJ1-1	NA	TRBV19	CASSLLRHTEAFF
TRBJ2-7	NA	TRBV2	CASSELGQTLSSYEQYF
TRBJ1-3	NA	TRBV28	CASSRTGTGNTIYF
TRBJ1-4	NA	TRBV7-6	CASSQRQREKLFF
TRBJ2-5	NA	TRBV29-1	CSVEDHPGQTQYF
TRBJ2-6	NA	TRBV20-1	CSARFNVLTF
TRBJ1-2	NA	TRBV7-3	CASGDPGVTGYTF
TRBJ1-2	TRBD1	TRBV15	CATSTLLGQGANYGYTF
TRBJ2-7	TRBD1	TRBV20-1	CSAGIGQGNHEQYF
TRBJ2-3	TRBD1	TRBV7-9	CASSPKGQSTDTRYF
TRBJ2-1	NA	TRBV6-1	CASSESRTSYNEQFF
TRBJ1-5	NA	TRBV19	CASKVNSSNQPQHF
TRBJ1-2	NA	TRBV3-1	CASSQGGGYTF
TRBJ2-1	TRBD2	TRBV6-2/TRBV6-3	CASSPAGVTYNEQFF
TRBJ1-2	TRBD1	TRBV28	CASSLVGGPNYGYTF
TRBJ1-6	NA	TRBV15	CATSRVRAESPLHF
TRBJ2-7	NA	TRBV20-1	CSGWAGATYEQYF
TRBJ2-2	NA	TRBV6-5	CASSPRTLNTGELFF
TRBJ2-1	TRBD2	TRBV28	CASNPSLAGGPNEQFF
TRBJ2-7	TRBD1	TRBV7-2	CASSWGQIYEQYF
TRBJ1-6	NA	TRBV4-3	CASSQDLTDSPLHF
TRBJ1-1	NA	TRBV5-8	CASHKSRGNTEAFF
TRBJ1-3	TRBD1	TRBV29-1	CSVGYGTGAGNTIYF
TRBJ2-5	TRBD1	TRBV3-1	CASSQEVGTGGETQYF
TRBJ1-6	NA	TRBV28	CASGSGDRNSPLHF
TRBJ1-2	TRBD1	TRBV5-1	CASSLAGVGQHDYTF
TRBJ2-6	TRBD1	TRBV19	CASTAFLQGSSSGANVLTF
TRBJ2-7	NA	TRBV19	CASSQFSGSFYEQYF
TRBJ2-3	NA	TRBV6-1	CASSEGPGPDTQYF
TRBJ2-3	TRBD2	TRBV9	CASSAGLAGGADTQYF
TRBJ2-1	NA	TRBV29-1	CSVEPNRVQFF
TRBJ2-3	NA	TRBV6-6	CASSYSSRPSTDTQYF
TRBJ1-4	TRBD1	TRBV18	CASSPQGASPKLFF
TRBJ1-4	TRBD1	TRBV13	CASSLKTGATNEKLFF
TRBJ2-3	NA	TRBV4-3	CASSQERSRGGPDTQYF
TRBJ2-7	TRBD2	TRBV3-1	CASSQGASGYEQYF
TRBJ2-3	NA	TRBV7-2	CASSFYTTDTQYF